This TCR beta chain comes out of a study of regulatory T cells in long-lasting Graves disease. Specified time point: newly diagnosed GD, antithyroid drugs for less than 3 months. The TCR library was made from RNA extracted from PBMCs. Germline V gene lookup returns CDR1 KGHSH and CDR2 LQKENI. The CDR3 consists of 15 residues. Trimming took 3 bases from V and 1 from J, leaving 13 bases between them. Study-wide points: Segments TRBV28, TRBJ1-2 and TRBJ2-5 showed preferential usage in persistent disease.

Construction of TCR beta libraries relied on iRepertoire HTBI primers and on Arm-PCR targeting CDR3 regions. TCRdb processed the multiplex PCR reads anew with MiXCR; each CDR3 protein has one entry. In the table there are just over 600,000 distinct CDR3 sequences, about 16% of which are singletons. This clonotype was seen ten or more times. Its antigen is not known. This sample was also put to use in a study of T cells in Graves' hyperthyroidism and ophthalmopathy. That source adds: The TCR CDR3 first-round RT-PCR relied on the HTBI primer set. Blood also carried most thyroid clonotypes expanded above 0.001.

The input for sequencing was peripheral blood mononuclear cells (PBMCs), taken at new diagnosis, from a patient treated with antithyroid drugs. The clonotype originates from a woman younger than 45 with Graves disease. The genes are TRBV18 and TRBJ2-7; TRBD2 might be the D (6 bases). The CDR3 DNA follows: TGTGCCAGCTCACCCTCTAGCGCCCGATCCTACGAGCAGTACTTC. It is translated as CASSPSSARSYEQYF. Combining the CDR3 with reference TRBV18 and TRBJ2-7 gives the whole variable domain NAGVMQNPRHLVRRRGQEARLRCSPMKGHSHVYWYRQLPEEGLKFMVYLQKENIIDESGMPKERFSAEFPKEGPSILRIQQVVRGDSAAYFCASSPSSARSYEQYFGPGTRLTVT.